A selection of T cell receptor beta chains follows, all from one sample in a study of regulatory T cells in long-lasting Graves disease. TCRdb independently ran MiXCR on the multiplex PCR reads; one entry per CDR3 protein. The sample yields a few hundred thousand distinct CDR3 sequences, about an eighth seen once. These same records also appear under a second study, on T cells in Graves' hyperthyroidism and ophthalmopathy.

The sample in question was peripheral blood mononuclear cells (PBMCs), obtained at new diagnosis, from a patient treated with antithyroid drugs. All receptors come from a woman aged 18-29 years with Graves disease. The CDR3 runs from the conserved cysteine through the conserved F or W. The order of the fields is CDR3 DNA, CDR3 protein, D gene, V gene, CDR3 length, J gene, clone size. A D gene is named only where the DNA matches it firmly. The size entry is marked missing in some rows and otherwise reads once, few, many or a size class.

cdr3_nt: TGTGCCAGCAGCCCTGGGAGGGAGTACGAGCAGTACTTC; cdr3_aa: CASSPGREYEQYF; d_call: TRBD2; v_call: TRBV28; cdr3_length: 13; j_call: TRBJ2-7; clone_size: .
cdr3_nt: TGTGCCAGCAGCTTAGCGAGGACAGGGCCGACCCAACCCAACACCGGGGAGCTGTTTTTT; cdr3_aa: CASSLARTGPTQPNTGELFF; d_call: TRBD1; v_call: TRBV7-9; cdr3_length: 20; j_call: TRBJ2-2; clone_size: many
cdr3_nt: TGTGCCAGCCGGGGGACAGGGAATCAGCCCCAGCATTTT; cdr3_aa: CASRGTGNQPQHF; d_call: TRBD1; v_call: TRBV12-3/TRBV12-4; cdr3_length: 13; j_call: TRBJ1-5; clone_size: many
cdr3_nt: TGCAGTGCTAGAGAATCGGGACTAGGTGCCGGGGAGCTGTTTTTT; cdr3_aa: CSARESGLGAGELFF; d_call: TRBD2; v_call: TRBV20-1; cdr3_length: 15; j_call: TRBJ2-2; clone_size: many
cdr3_nt: TGTGCCAGCAGTACATACAGGGGGCTGCCAGATACGCAGTATTTT; cdr3_aa: CASSTYRGLPDTQYF; d_call: TRBD1; v_call: TRBV27; cdr3_length: 15; j_call: TRBJ2-3; clone_size: few
cdr3_nt: TGTGCCAGCAGACTTATAGGGAGGGCGGATACGCAGTATTTT; cdr3_aa: CASRLIGRADTQYF; d_call: TRBD2; v_call: TRBV6-2/TRBV6-3; cdr3_length: 14; j_call: TRBJ2-3; clone_size: few
cdr3_nt: TGTGCCAGCAGTGTGGCGCGGGGGGGGCTCGAGCAGTACTTC; cdr3_aa: CASSVARGGLEQYF; d_call: TRBD2; v_call: TRBV2; cdr3_length: 14; j_call: TRBJ2-7; clone_size: many
cdr3_nt: TGTGCCAGCAGCGGTTATTGGGGGGCCATGAACACTGAAGCTTTCTTT; cdr3_aa: CASSGYWGAMNTEAFF; d_call: .; v_call: TRBV2; cdr3_length: 16; j_call: TRBJ1-1; clone_size: .
cdr3_nt: TGTGCCACCAGTGATTTGCCCCAGGGCGGGCTGTTTTTT; cdr3_aa: CATSDLPQGGLFF; d_call: .; v_call: TRBV24-1; cdr3_length: 13; j_call: TRBJ2-2; clone_size: .
cdr3_nt: TGTGCCAGCAGTCTTACAGGGGTTGCCGGGGAGCTGTTTTTT; cdr3_aa: CASSLTGVAGELFF; d_call: TRBD1; v_call: TRBV12-3/TRBV12-4; cdr3_length: 14; j_call: TRBJ2-2; clone_size: many
cdr3_nt: TGTGCCAGCAGTTACTTGAGAGACACCGGGGAGCTGTTTTTT; cdr3_aa: CASSYLRDTGELFF; d_call: .; v_call: TRBV6-5; cdr3_length: 14; j_call: TRBJ2-2; clone_size: .
cdr3_nt: TGTGCCAGTAGTACGGGATTCCCCCCGGCCCAGTACTTC; cdr3_aa: CASSTGFPPAQYF; d_call: .; v_call: TRBV19; cdr3_length: 13; j_call: TRBJ2-5; clone_size: .
cdr3_nt: TGTGCCAGCAGCTGGACTAGCGGGCGGACTAGCACAGATACGCAGTATTTT; cdr3_aa: CASSWTSGRTSTDTQYF; d_call: TRBD2; v_call: TRBV7-2; cdr3_length: 17; j_call: TRBJ2-3; clone_size: many
cdr3_nt: TGTGCCAGCAGTTATCTGGGTTGGGGCAGCAATCAGCCCCAGCATTTT; cdr3_aa: CASSYLGWGSNQPQHF; d_call: .; v_call: TRBV6-5; cdr3_length: 16; j_call: TRBJ1-5; clone_size: many
cdr3_nt: TGTGCCAGCAGTTCAACGGGGGGGAATGAAAAACTGTTTTTT; cdr3_aa: CASSSTGGNEKLFF; d_call: .; v_call: TRBV6-5; cdr3_length: 14; j_call: TRBJ1-4; clone_size: many
cdr3_nt: TGCAGTGCTAAGTTCCCAGACGATCCGGGACTAGCGCGCTACGAGCAGTACTTC; cdr3_aa: CSAKFPDDPGLARYEQYF; d_call: TRBD2; v_call: TRBV20-1; cdr3_length: 18; j_call: TRBJ2-7; clone_size: .
cdr3_nt: TGTGCCAGCAGCTTAGAATCACCCAAGCAGTTCTTT; cdr3_aa: CASSLESPKQFF; d_call: .; v_call: TRBV11-1; cdr3_length: 12; j_call: TRBJ1-1; clone_size: many
cdr3_nt: TGCAGCGTTGAAGTGGGGGCAGTAGCTTTCTTT; cdr3_aa: CSVEVGAVAFF; d_call: .; v_call: TRBV29-1; cdr3_length: 11; j_call: TRBJ1-1; clone_size: many
cdr3_nt: TGCGCCAGCAGCCACGGAAGGCTGAGGGGCACTGAAGCTTTCTTT; cdr3_aa: CASSHGRLRGTEAFF; d_call: .; v_call: TRBV5-1; cdr3_length: 15; j_call: TRBJ1-1; clone_size: few
cdr3_nt: TGTGCCAGCAGTATGCGGTTCCAAGAGACCCAGTACTTC; cdr3_aa: CASSMRFQETQYF; d_call: .; v_call: TRBV6-2/TRBV6-3; cdr3_length: 13; j_call: TRBJ2-5; clone_size: many
cdr3_nt: TGTGCCAGCAGCCCCAGGCTGGAAGGGCTGAGGGGTGAAGCTTTCTTT; cdr3_aa: CASSPRLEGLRGEAFF; d_call: .; v_call: TRBV7-8; cdr3_length: 16; j_call: TRBJ1-1; clone_size: .
cdr3_nt: TGTGCTAGTGGTTTGGTACTGAAGGACAGGGGTATTCGGAATGAGCAGTTCTTC; cdr3_aa: CASGLVLKDRGIRNEQFF; d_call: TRBD1; v_call: TRBV12-5; cdr3_length: 18; j_call: TRBJ2-1; clone_size: few